These 25 T cell receptor beta chains share one sample of origin, sequenced in a study of cytomegalovirus exposure and HLA in healthy donors. The primer mix had 60 Vbeta and 13 Jbeta primers. Measured with immunoSEQ multiplex PCR; TCRdb has only the in-frame clones, and not every one. The listing records 100,000 to 150,000 clones. Material for sequencing was PBMCs. All receptors come from a man aged 18-30 years in good health and CMV-seronegative.

DNA of the CDR3: TGTGCCAGCAGTCTCGACGGAGCCTACGAGCAGTACTTC. Protein: CASSLDGAYEQYF. The gene calls are TRBV2 and TRBJ2-7; D is ambiguous. Trimming removed 5 bases from V and 2 bases from J, with 10 bases in between. The CDR3 consists of 13 residues. Germline values: CDR1 SNHLY, CDR2 FYNNEI.

The chain carries TRBV5-1 and TRBJ2-7; TRBD2 matches 14 bases. The CDR3 extends over 15 amino acids. Germline values: CDR1 SGHRS, CDR2 YFSETQ. The junction had 2 bases not matched to a gene; V was cut back by 3 bases and J by 3 bases. CDR3 nucleotides: TGCGCCAGCAGCTACGGGACTAGCGGGGGCTACGAGCAGTACTTC. This codes for CASSYGTSGGYEQYF.

The rearrangement uses TRBV6-5 and TRBJ2-1; D gene uncertain. The CDR3 has 11 amino acids. Germline CDR1 MNHEY, CDR2 SVGAGI. Trimming removed 5 bases from V and 3 bases from J, with 2 bases in between. CDR3 coding DNA: TGTGCCAGCAGTCGCTACAATGAGCAGTTCTTC. It codes for CASSRYNEQFF.

The genes are TRBV5-6 and TRBJ2-3; 8 bases are a match to TRBD1. This CDR3 comprises 15 residues. Trimming at V came to 3 bases and at J to 4 bases, leaving 7 bases not matched to a gene. CDR1 and CDR2 from the germline V gene are SGHDT and YYEEEE. CDR3 bases: TGTGCCAGCAGCTCGTTCGGACAGGGTTCAGATACGCAGTATTTT. Protein sequence: CASSSFGQGSDTQYF.

V gene TRBV10-3 combines with J gene TRBJ2-7; possible D gene TRBD2, 7 bases. V was clipped by 2 bases and J by 6 bases, with 14 bases between them. Germline V lookup: CDR1 ENHRY, CDR2 SYGVKD. CDR3 length: 14 amino acids. CDR3 bases: TGTGCCATCAGTGAGATGGGGGGGCAGGGCGAGCAGTACTTC. As protein: CAISEMGGQGEQYF.

This rearrangement joins TRBV7-3 to TRBJ1-1, with 8 nucleotides matching TRBD1. The V gene's germline CDR1 is SGHTA and CDR2 FQGTGA. The CDR3 sequence is 17 residues long. V shed 5 bases and J 3 bases; nucleotides not matched to a gene: 14. The CDR3 here is CASSPTGASGVDTEAFF. The CDR3 nucleotides are TGTGCCAGCAGCCCGACAGGGGCCTCTGGAGTAGACACTGAAGCTTTCTTT.

V and J are TRBV27 and TRBJ1-2, with D tentatively TRBD1 (6 bases). There are 16 residues in the CDR3. V was shortened by 4 bases and J by 4 bases, with 19 bases between the two germline ends. Germline CDR1 reads MNHEY; CDR2 reads SMNVEV (reference sequence). The CDR3 DNA sequence: TGTGCCAGCAGTTCGACAGGCGATGGCTTTTTCTATGGCTACACCTTC. This translates into CASSSTGDGFFYGYTF.

The rearrangement joins TRBV19 to TRBJ2-7; TRBD1 matches at 9 bases. The CDR3 has 13 residues. Germline CDR1 reads LNHDA; CDR2 reads SQIVND (reference sequence). V was clipped by 8 bases and J by 2 bases; unmatched bases: 4. The CDR3 sequence is CASGDRDTYEQYF. In DNA, the CDR3 is TGTGCCAGTGGGGACAGGGATACCTACGAGCAGTACTTC.

This sequence joins TRBV6-5 and TRBJ1-2; 9 bases are shared with TRBD1. Per the germline V gene, CDR1 is MNHEY and CDR2 is SVGAGI. V dropped 4 bases and J dropped 8; count of bases not matched to a gene: 2. CDR3 size: 12 residues. CDR3 in amino acids: CASSWTGEGYTF. The CDR3 DNA sequence: TGTGCCAGCAGTTGGACAGGGGAAGGCTACACCTTC.

The chain links TRBV5-6 to TRBJ1-1, with a tentative D call TRBD1 (5 bases). Germline assignment: CDR1 SGHDT and CDR2 YYEEEE. The CDR3 loop spans 13 amino acids. V lost 4 bases, J lost 5 bases, and 12 bases lay in between. The CDR3 DNA reads TGTGCCAGCAGCCCGGGACTGTCGACTGAAGCTTTCTTT. This gives the protein CASSPGLSTEAFF.

This rearrangement joins TRBV25-1 to TRBJ1-6; D gene uncertain. Trimming left V 5 bases short and J 6 bases short, with 20 bases between. Germline values: CDR1 MGHDK, CDR2 SYGVNS. This CDR3 is built from 17 residues. CDR3 loop: CASSSARRGSGNSPLHF. As DNA, the CDR3 is TGTGCCAGCAGTAGTGCCCGCCGGGGTAGTGGTAATTCACCCCTCCACTTT.

This rearrangement joins TRBV28 to TRBJ1-1, with D possibly matching TRBD1 (6 bases). Between the trimmed V and J ends, which lost 10 bases and 7 bases, there was a span of 19 bases. From germline, CDR1 is MDHEN and CDR2 SYDVKM. The CDR3 totals 13 residues. The CDR3 sequence is CATRTAIPLEAFF. CDR3 DNA sequence: TGTGCCACCAGGACAGCCATTCCCCTTGAAGCTTTCTTT.

The chain couples TRBV19 to TRBJ2-1; 8 bases are shared with TRBD2. The CDR3 is 16 residues long. Germline V CDR1 and CDR2: LNHDA, SQIVND (reference sequence). J lost 4 bases, V lost 2 bases, and 7 bases had no gene match. For the CDR3, the DNA is TGTGCCAGTAGTATACGTGGTACTAGCGGATACAATGAGCAGTTCTTC. Protein sequence: CASSIRGTSGYNEQFF.

V usage is TRBV5-1 and J usage is TRBJ1-4, with 7 bases aligning to TRBD1. J gave up 3 bases and V 1 base, and 3 bases lay outside the gene matches. This CDR3 has 15 amino acids. The germline gives CDR1 SGHRS, CDR2 YFSETQ. The CDR3: CASSLLGQSNEKLFF. The CDR3 bases are TGCGCCAGCAGCTTGCTGGGACAGTCTAATGAAAAACTGTTTTTT.

The chain combines TRBV25-1 with TRBJ1-1; D uncertain. Germline V CDR1 and CDR2: MGHDK, SYGVNS. V was trimmed by 5 bases and J by 2 bases, leaving 6 bases between them. CDR3 length: 12 amino acids. DNA for the CDR3: TGTGCCAGCAGTAGCGTTAACACTGAAGCTTTCTTT. Residues: CASSSVNTEAFF.

The chain recombines TRBV9 with TRBJ1-2, with D possibly matching TRBD1 (6 bases). The CDR3 loop spans 12 amino acids. V lost 3 bases and J lost 6, with 9 bases in between. Per the germline V gene, CDR1 is SGDLS and CDR2 is YYNGEE. The CDR3 loop is CASSENRDGYTF. CDR3 nucleotide sequence: TGTGCCAGCAGCGAAAACAGGGATGGCTACACCTTC.

The CDR3 nucleotides are TGTGCCAGCCCGGGGAATCAGCCCCAGCATTTT. This gives the protein CASPGNQPQHF. The rearrangement links TRBV28 to TRBJ1-5; D uncertain. The ends were cut back, 8 bases at V and 4 bases at J, with 6 bases in the middle. The CDR3 covers 11 residues. Per germline, CDR1 MDHEN and CDR2 SYDVKM.

The J gene is TRBJ2-1, the V gene TRBV11-3; 13 bases are a match to TRBD2. Germline V gives CDR1 SGHNT, CDR2 YENEEA. The V and J ends lost 3 bases and 5 bases, in that order; junction bases with no gene match: 4. The CDR3 runs 16 residues. CDR3 sequence: CASSFLGLAGHNEQFF. The CDR3 DNA sequence: TGTGCCAGCAGCTTTTTGGGACTAGCGGGGCACAATGAGCAGTTCTTC.

This chain joins TRBV9 and TRBJ1-1, with a tentative D call TRBD1 (6 bases). The CDR3 contains 14 residues. In germline, CDR1 is SGDLS, CDR2 YYNGEE. Deletions cut 4 bases from V and 0 bases from J, with 10 bases between. In DNA, the CDR3 is TGTGCCAGCAGCTCGACAGGAATGAACACTGAAGCTTTCTTT. The encoded protein is CASSSTGMNTEAFF. The entire variable domain, with the rest obtained from reference TRBV9 and TRBJ1-1, is as follows: DSGVTQTPKHLITATGQRVTLRCSPRSGDLSVYWYQQSLDQGLQFLIQYYNGEERAKGNILERFSAQQFPDLHSELNLSSLELGDSALYFCASSSTGMNTEAFFGQGTRLTVV.

The genes are TRBV5-5 and TRBJ1-2; TRBD1 might be the D (5 bases). The V gene lost 2 bases and the J gene lost 8 bases, with 10 bases spanning the gap. CDR1 is SGHKS, CDR2 YYEKEE, per germline (reference sequence). The CDR3 totals 12 residues. The chain's CDR3 is CASSFTGGGYTF. CDR3 nucleotide sequence: TGTGCCAGCAGCTTCACAGGAGGGGGCTACACCTTC.

This chain uses TRBV4-1 with TRBJ2-4, with D tentatively TRBD2 (7 bases). Germline CDR1 MGHRA, CDR2 YSYEKL. The CDR3 has 17 residues. The V end was cut by 2 bases, the J end by 0 bases, with 14 bases between. Written as DNA, the CDR3 is TGCGCCAGCAGCCAACCAGGGGCGGGGGTAGCCAAAAACATTCAGTACTTC. This gives the protein CASSQPGAGVAKNIQYF.

The genes are TRBV6-5 and TRBJ2-3; maybe TRBD1 (5 bases). Germline V gene lookup returns CDR1 MNHEY and CDR2 SVGAGI. The CDR3 extends over 14 amino acids. Trimming pared 3 bases from V and 1 base from J, leaving 8 bases between. The CDR3 nucleotides read TGTGCCAGCAGTTATCGCAGGGGCACAGATACGCAGTATTTT. Encoded protein: CASSYRRGTDTQYF.

This sequence joins TRBV6-1 and TRBJ1-4; D may be TRBD1 (6 bases). The germline V gene has CDR1 MNHNS and CDR2 SASEGT. Trimming took off 4 bases at V and 4 bases at J, with 13 bases between the two ends. The CDR3 runs to 15 residues. CDR3 protein: CASSASTGGNEKLFF. The CDR3 nucleotides are TGTGCCAGCAGTGCATCGACAGGAGGTAATGAAAAACTGTTTTTT.

The chain couples TRBV28 to TRBJ2-3; TRBD1 matches 12 bases. There are 16 residues in the CDR3. Per germline, CDR1 MDHEN and CDR2 SYDVKM. The V segment lost 2 bases and the J segment 3 bases; nucleotides outside the gene matches: 3. The CDR3 here is CASSLAGQGATDTQYF. The CDR3 DNA follows: TGTGCCAGCAGTTTAGCGGGACAGGGGGCAACAGATACGCAGTATTTT.

Here the CDR3 DNA reads TGTGCCAGCAGCCTGCTACCGTTTGACAATTCTTTTCATACGCAGTATTTT. It yields the protein CASSLLPFDNSFHTQYF. The rearrangement links TRBV7-9 to TRBJ2-3; D is unclear. Germline CDR1 is SEHNR and CDR2 is FQNEAQ (reference sequence). CDR3 length: 17 residues. V lost 5 bases and J lost 7, with 25 bases in between.